This TCR beta chain stems from a study of naive and memory T cell subsets. Cells stained for CD3, CD4, CD8, CD45RA, CD27 and viability were sorted into four CD45RA/CD27 subsets. General study findings and limits: Naive repertoires, especially CD8, held a few larger clonotypes, possibly memory cells re-expressing CD45RA.

This clonotype appeared a few times. Its target is unknown. The beta constant-region primer was an equimolar mix of two oligonucleotides covering TRBC1 and TRBC2. The ligated cDNA underwent four PCR rounds using SP2 and nested alpha and beta constant-region primers. A single record per CDR3 protein comes from TCRdb applying MiXCR to the UMI-ligation and nested PCR reads. This sample carries tens of thousands of distinct CDR3 sequences, 11% of them seen once, and the ten largest clones take roughly 0.13%. Sequenced input: naive CD4+ T cells from blood. This receptor was identified in a human donor in good health.

CDR3 in DNA: TGCAGTCCTAATAAAGGGGACCAAGAGACCCAGTACTTC. Its translation: CSPNKGDQETQYF. This rearrangement joins TRBV20-1 to TRBJ2-5; TRBD1 is a possible D gene (5 bases). This CDR3 comprises 13 residues. Germline V gene sequence: CDR1 DFQATT, CDR2 SNEGSKA (reference sequence). V shed 8 bases and J shed 0 bases, with 13 bases lying between them.